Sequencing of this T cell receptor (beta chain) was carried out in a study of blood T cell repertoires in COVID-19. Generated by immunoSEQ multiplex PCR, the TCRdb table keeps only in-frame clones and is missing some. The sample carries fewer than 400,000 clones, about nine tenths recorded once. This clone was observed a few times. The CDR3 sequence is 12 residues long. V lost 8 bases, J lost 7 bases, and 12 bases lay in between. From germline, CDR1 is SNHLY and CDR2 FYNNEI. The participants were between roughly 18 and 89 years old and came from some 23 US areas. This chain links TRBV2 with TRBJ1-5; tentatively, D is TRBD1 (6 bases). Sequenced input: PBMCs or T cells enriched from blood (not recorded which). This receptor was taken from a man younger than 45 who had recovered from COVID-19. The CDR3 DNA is TGTGCCAGCCGGGACACACAGCAGCCCCAGCATTTT. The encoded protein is CASRDTQQPQHF.